The clone carrying this TCR beta chain was observed a few times. The sample comes from a study of blood T cells in healthy people across ages. Next came a second PCR, run for 7 to 11 cycles, which used a sample-barcoded 5' primer along with a J-beta primer mix. TCRdb re-called the 5' RACE reads through MiXCR, storing one row per CDR3 protein. Of hundreds of thousands of distinct CDR3 sequences listed, 40% to 45% were seen once; the top ten hold 20% to 25%. This CDR3 region has 13 residues. Germline V CDR1 and CDR2: SEHNR, FQNEAQ (reference sequence). The sequenced material came from blood. The gene calls are TRBV7-9 and TRBJ2-7; TRBD1 aligns across 7 bases. The DNA end favors TRBJ2-4, so the J call may be wrong. The receptor was derived from an older woman in good health. The chain's CDR3 is CASSLGQKNIQYF. In DNA form, the CDR3 reads TGTGCCAGCAGCTTGGGACAGAAAAACATTCAGTACTTC.